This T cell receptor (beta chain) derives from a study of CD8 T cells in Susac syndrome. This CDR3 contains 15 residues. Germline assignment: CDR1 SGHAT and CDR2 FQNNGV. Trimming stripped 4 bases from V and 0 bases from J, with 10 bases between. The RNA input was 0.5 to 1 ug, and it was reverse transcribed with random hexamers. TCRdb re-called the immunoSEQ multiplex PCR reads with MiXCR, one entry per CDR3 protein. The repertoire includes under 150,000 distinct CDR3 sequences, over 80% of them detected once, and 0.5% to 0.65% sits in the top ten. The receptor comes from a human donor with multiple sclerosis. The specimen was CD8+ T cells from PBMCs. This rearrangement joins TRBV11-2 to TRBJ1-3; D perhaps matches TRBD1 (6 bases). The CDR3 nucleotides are TGTGCCAGCAGCTCGGACAGCATCTCTGGAAACACCATATATTTT. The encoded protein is CASSSDSISGNTIYF.